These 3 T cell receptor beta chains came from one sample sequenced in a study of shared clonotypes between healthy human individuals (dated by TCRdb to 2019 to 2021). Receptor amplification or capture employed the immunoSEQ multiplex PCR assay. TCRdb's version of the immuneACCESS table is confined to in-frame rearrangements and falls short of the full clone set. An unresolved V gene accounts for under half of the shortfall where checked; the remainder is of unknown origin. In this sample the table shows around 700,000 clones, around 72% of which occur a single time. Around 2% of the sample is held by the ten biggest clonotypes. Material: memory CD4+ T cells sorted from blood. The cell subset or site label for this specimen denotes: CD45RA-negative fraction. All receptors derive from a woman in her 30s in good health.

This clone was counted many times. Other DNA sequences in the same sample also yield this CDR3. DNA of the CDR3: TGTGCCAGTACCCAAGACCAGGGGAGCTCTGGAAACACCATATATTTT. Amino acids: CASTQDQGSSGNTIYF. The chain employs TRBV19 and TRBJ1-3; a possible D gene is TRBD1 (6 bases). V dropped 7 bases and J dropped 0 bases, with 16 bases sitting between them. The CDR3 has 16 residues. CDR1 and CDR2 from the germline V gene are LNHDA and SQIVND (reference sequence).

The CDR3: CASSPDSFKLFF. The DNA of the CDR3 is TGTGCCAGCAGTCCCGACAGTTTTAAGCTGTTTTTT. This chain uses TRBV28 with TRBJ1-4; D is possibly TRBD1 (5 bases). Germline CDR1 reads MDHEN; CDR2 reads SYDVKM. The CDR3 is 12 residues long. The V end was cut by 5 bases, the J end by 14 bases, with 15 bases between.

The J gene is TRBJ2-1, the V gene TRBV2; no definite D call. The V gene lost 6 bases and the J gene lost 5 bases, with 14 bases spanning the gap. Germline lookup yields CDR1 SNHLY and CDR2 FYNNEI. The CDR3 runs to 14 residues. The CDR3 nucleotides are TGTGCCAGCAGGCCAGCTAGGTATGACAATGAGCAGTTCTTC. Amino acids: CASRPARYDNEQFF.